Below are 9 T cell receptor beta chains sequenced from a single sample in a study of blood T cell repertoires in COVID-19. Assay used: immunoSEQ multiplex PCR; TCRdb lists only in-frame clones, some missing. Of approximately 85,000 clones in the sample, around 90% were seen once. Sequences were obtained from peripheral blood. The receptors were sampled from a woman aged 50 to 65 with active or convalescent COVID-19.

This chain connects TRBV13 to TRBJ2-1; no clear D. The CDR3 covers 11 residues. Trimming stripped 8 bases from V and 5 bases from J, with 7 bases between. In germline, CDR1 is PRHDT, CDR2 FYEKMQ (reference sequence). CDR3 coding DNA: TGTGCCAGCGCGTTAAACAATGAGCAGTTCTTC. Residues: CASALNNEQFF. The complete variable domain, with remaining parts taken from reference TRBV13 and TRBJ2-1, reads AAGVIQSPRHLIKEKRETATLKCYPIPRHDTVYWYQQGPGQDPQFLISFYEKMQSDKGSIPDRFSAQQFSDYHSELNMSSLELGDSALYFCASALNNEQFFGPGTRLTVL.

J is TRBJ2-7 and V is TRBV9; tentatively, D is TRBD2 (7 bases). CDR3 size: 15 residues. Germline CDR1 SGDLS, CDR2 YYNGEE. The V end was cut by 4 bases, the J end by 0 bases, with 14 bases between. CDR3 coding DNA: TGTGCCAGCAGCCATTCGGGGGGCCCCTCCTACGAGCAGTACTTC. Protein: CASSHSGGPSYEQYF.

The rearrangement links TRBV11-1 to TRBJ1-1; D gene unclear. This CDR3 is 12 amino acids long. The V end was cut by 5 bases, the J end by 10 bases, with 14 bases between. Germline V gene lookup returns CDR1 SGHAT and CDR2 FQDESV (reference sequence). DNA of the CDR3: TGTGCCAGCAGCCGCGGCGGTAGAGGAGCTTTCTTT. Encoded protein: CASSRGGRGAFF.

CDR3 bases: TGTGCCACCCGGACAGGCCACACTGAAGCTTTCTTT. Residues: CATRTGHTEAFF. The J gene is TRBJ1-1, the V gene TRBV6-9; TRBD1 agrees at 7 bases. The length of the CDR3 is 12 residues. CDR1 MNHGY and CDR2 SVAAGI come from the germline V gene. V was pared by 10 bases and J by 3 bases, with 5 bases of the junction left unmatched.

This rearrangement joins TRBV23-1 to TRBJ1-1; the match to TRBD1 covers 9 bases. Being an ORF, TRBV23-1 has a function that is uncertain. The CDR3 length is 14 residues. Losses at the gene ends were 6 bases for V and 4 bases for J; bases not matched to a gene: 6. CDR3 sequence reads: CASRHRGHGTEAFF. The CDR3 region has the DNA TGCGCCAGCAGACACAGGGGGCACGGCACTGAAGCTTTCTTT.

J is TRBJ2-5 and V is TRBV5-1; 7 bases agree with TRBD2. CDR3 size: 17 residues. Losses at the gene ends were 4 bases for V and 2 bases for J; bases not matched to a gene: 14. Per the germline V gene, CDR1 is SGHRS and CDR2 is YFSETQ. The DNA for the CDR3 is TGCGCCAGCAGCGAAACATGGACTAGGGGCATTCAAGAGACCCAGTACTTC. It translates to CASSETWTRGIQETQYF.

The CDR3 bases are TGTGCCAGTAGTATAGCCCTGACAGGGCCTGAAGCTTTCTTT. Protein product: CASSIALTGPEAFF. The genes are TRBV19 and TRBJ1-1, with 7 nucleotides matching TRBD1. V gave up 1 base and J gave up 6 bases; unmatched junction bases: 5. The germline V gene encodes CDR1 LNHDA and CDR2 SQIVND (reference sequence). The CDR3 extends over 14 amino acids.

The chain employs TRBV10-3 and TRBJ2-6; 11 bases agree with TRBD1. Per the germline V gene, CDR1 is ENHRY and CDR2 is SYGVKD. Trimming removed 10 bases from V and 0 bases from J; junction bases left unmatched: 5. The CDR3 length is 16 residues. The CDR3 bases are TGTGCCACCTGGACAGGGGGCGTCTCTGGGGCCAACGTCCTGACTTTC. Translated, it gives CATWTGGVSGANVLTF.

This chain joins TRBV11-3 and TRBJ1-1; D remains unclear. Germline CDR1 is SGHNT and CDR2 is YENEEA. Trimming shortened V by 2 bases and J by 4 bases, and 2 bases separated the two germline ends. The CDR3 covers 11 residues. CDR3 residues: CASSLRTEAFF. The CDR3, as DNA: TGTGCCAGCAGCTTACGCACTGAAGCTTTCTTT.